The sequence of this TCR beta chain was determined in a study of CD4 and CD8 cells across lung adenocarcinoma regions. This clonotype was found a few times. TCRdb re-called the PCR reads with MiXCR, one entry per CDR3 protein. The table shows about 19,000 distinct CDR3 sequences, with 50% occurring only once. V shed 6 bases and J shed 1 base, with 16 bases lying between them. The length of the CDR3 is 16 residues. Germline V lookup: CDR1 WSHSY, CDR2 SAAADI. Samples came from patients with localized non-small cell lung adenocarcinoma. The specimen was CD8+ T cells from the margin of a lung tumor. This rearrangement joins TRBV10-2 to TRBJ2-1; D possibly corresponds to TRBD1 (6 bases). The sequence derives from a male donor with lung adenocarcinoma. The CD4 and CD8 labels of this study may be unreliable. In DNA, the CDR3 is TGCGCCAGCAGCCACGGGGCAGGGGTGTCCTACAATGAGCAGTTCTTC. This gives the protein CASSHGAGVSYNEQFF.